The sequence of this T cell receptor beta chain was determined in a study of human T cells and chemical hapten exposure. Noted time point: patch test 1, 2 weeks after DPC sensitization. Treatment denoted: therapeutic diphenylcyclopropenone sensitization with weekly scalp DPC. Alopecia patients, 18 to 70 years old and DPC-suitable, served as donors. TCRdb reanalysed the RACE reads using MiXCR and keeps one entry per CDR3 protein. The sample records 95,000 to 150,000 distinct CDR3 sequences, roughly 13% being singletons. For this clonotype: As yet, its antigen is unknown.

Study conclusions and caveats: The presence of alopecia in the donors means their immune response may differ from healthy people's.

V lost 3 bases and J lost 4; bases outside the gene matches: 2. This CDR3 contains 13 residues. Germline values: CDR1 LGHNA, CDR2 YSLEER. The gene calls are TRBV4-3 and TRBJ2-5, with 7 bases aligning to TRBD2. The receptor's source is a man between 18 and 35 years old with alopecia areata. Some clones in this sample may be carry-over from other donors' samples. The sample here was whole blood, taken in connection with sensitization to the hapten diphenylcyclopropenone (DPC). CDR3 protein: CASSHVAGETQYF. The CDR3 nucleotides read TGCGCCAGCAGCCACGTAGCGGGAGAGACCCAGTACTTC.